The 17 T cell receptor beta chains in this list originate from one sample, sequenced in a study of monozygotic twins with inflammatory bowel disease. TCRdb re-called the 5' RACE reads; every CDR3 protein appears as one record, without DNA. The sample data list 70,000 to 95,000 distinct CDR3 sequences. Sequenced input: blood. The receptors shown here come from a human donor with ulcerative colitis or Crohn's disease, or a healthy co-twin of an affected twin (not recorded which).

This chain links TRBV7-8 with TRBJ2-4; TCRdb outputs TRBD2, but without DNA this stays unchecked. This CDR3 is 17 amino acids long. CDR1 and CDR2 from the germline V gene are SGHVS and FQNEAQ. The CDR3 protein is CASSPRGLAGTIDIQYF.

This clonotype registers medium-sized by frequency. The V gene is TRBV11-1, the J gene TRBJ1-2. The CDR3 has 13 residues. From germline, CDR1 is SGHAT and CDR2 FQDESV (reference sequence). CDR3 amino acids: CASSPGANYGYTF.

The rearrangement joins TRBV27 to TRBJ1-5; TCRdb names TRBD1, which stays unverified in the absence of DNA. There are 14 residues in the CDR3. Germline V gene data show CDR1 as MNHEY and CDR2 as SMNVEV (reference sequence). CDR3 region: CASRPGTYNQPQHF.

The chain recombines TRBV29-1 with TRBJ2-1; TCRdb names TRBD1, which stays unverified in the absence of DNA. The CDR3 totals 14 residues. The V gene's germline CDR1 is SQVTM and CDR2 ANQGSEA. The CDR3 region is CSIAGTGGRNEQFF.

V gene TRBV2 combines with J gene TRBJ1-2; no DNA is available, so the TRBD1 call from TCRdb remains unchecked. The germline gives CDR1 SNHLY, CDR2 FYNNEI. The CDR3 covers 13 residues. The CDR3 sequence: CASTEDRPYGYTF.

This chain uses TRBV9 with TRBJ1-1. Per germline, CDR1 SGDLS and CDR2 YYNGEE. This CDR3 is 13 amino acids long. CDR3 in amino acids: CASSVNLNTEAFF.

The V and J genes are TRBV19 and TRBJ1-5. This CDR3 has 16 amino acids. CDR1 is LNHDA, CDR2 SQIVND, per germline (reference sequence). The CDR3 sequence is CASSIVSARGDQPQHF. The variable domain in full, completed from reference TRBV19 and TRBJ1-5, reads DGGITQSPKYLFRKEGQNVTLSCEQNLNHDAMYWYRQDPGQGLRLIYYSQIVNDFQKGDIAEGYSVSREKKESFPLTVTSAQKNPTAFYLCASSIVSARGDQPQHFGDGTRLSIL.

The V gene is TRBV9, the J gene TRBJ2-5; TCRdb's D gene call, TRBD2, goes unchecked for lack of DNA. The CDR3 runs 17 residues. Germline V gives CDR1 SGDLS, CDR2 YYNGEE. CDR3: CASSADPGGGIQETQYF.

Considering frequency, this clonotype is medium-sized. The chain uses TRBV5-6 and TRBJ2-6. There are 16 residues in the CDR3. Germline assignment: CDR1 SGHDT and CDR2 YYEEEE. This chain's CDR3 is CASSLVGRSGANVLTF.

This sequence joins TRBV6-5 and TRBJ2-7; TCRdb calls TRBD1, which cannot be checked without DNA. CDR1 and CDR2 (germline): MNHEY, SVGAGI. The CDR3 contains 17 residues. The CDR3 loop is CASSYAGTGGKSYEQYF.

The rearrangement links TRBV7-3 to TRBJ1-6; TCRdb returns TRBD1, unconfirmable since there is no DNA. This CDR3 contains 14 residues. Germline assignment: CDR1 SGHTA and CDR2 FQGTGA. CDR3 in amino acids: CASSLGQQYSPLHF.

The J gene is TRBJ2-5, the V gene TRBV7-9. In germline, CDR1 is SEHNR, CDR2 FQNEAQ (reference sequence). The CDR3 has 12 residues. This CDR3 reads CASCRGAETQYF.

V gene TRBV11-2 combines with J gene TRBJ1-1. Germline assignment: CDR1 SGHAT and CDR2 FQNNGV. The CDR3 is 13 residues long. CDR3 residues: CASSLTAGTEAFF.

The rearrangement uses TRBV5-1 and TRBJ2-3; TCRdb designates TRBD2, a call that cannot be tested without DNA. Germline CDR1 reads SGHRS; CDR2 reads YFSETQ. CDR3 length equals 16 residues. The CDR3 loop reads CASSKLTSGDMDTQYF.

The chain carries TRBV11-2 and TRBJ2-2; checking the TCRdb D call of TRBD1 is not possible without DNA. The CDR3 length is 15 residues. CDR1 is SGHAT and CDR2 is FQNNGV in the germline V gene. The CDR3 sequence is CASSFTTGFAGELFF.

The V call is TRBV12-3 or TRBV12-4, the J call TRBJ1-5. The CDR3 consists of 14 residues. This chain's CDR3 is CASSQQGWWQPQHF.

This chain uses TRBV11-2 with TRBJ2-7; the D call from TCRdb, TRBD2, cannot be confirmed without DNA. Germline V gene lookup returns CDR1 SGHAT and CDR2 FQNNGV. The CDR3 length is 13 residues. The CDR3 sequence: CASSLVGREEQYF.